This T cell receptor (beta chain) emerged from a study of T cell repertoires and Cas9 in healthy adults. Study information: SpCas9-reactive CD4 and CD8 T cells were characterized for potency, cytotoxicity and lineage.

The sample holds one count of this clone. The antigen is unknown. V was clipped by 2 bases and J by 3 bases, with 5 bases between them. This CDR3 comprises 13 residues. Germline V gene lookup returns CDR1 SGHRS and CDR2 YFSETQ. TCRdb keeps only in-frame clones here, not all; method: immunoSEQ multiplex PCR. The table has 20,000 to 25,000 clones, roughly 90% seen once. General study points: Reportedly, SpCas9-reactive effector T cell proliferation and function were mitigated by SpCas9-reactive Tregs in vitro.

Sequencing was carried out using CD4+ effector T cells (CD127+, CD25-, CD137-, CD154-) from PBMCs; culture status not recorded. J is TRBJ2-2 and V is TRBV5-1; no clear D. This sequence originates from a human donor in good health. CDR3 amino acids: CASSFADTGELFF. The CDR3 nucleotides are TGCGCCAGCAGCTTTGCGGACACCGGGGAGCTGTTTTTT.